These 2 T cell receptor beta chains were sequenced from one sample in a study of blood T cell repertoires in COVID-19. The table came from immunoSEQ multiplex PCR; TCRdb's copy has only in-frame clones and leaves some out. The sample lists roughly 300,000 clones, about four fifths seen once, with roughly 1.1% in the top ten. The sample taken for sequencing was peripheral blood. The source of these receptors is a woman aged 45-65 years with acute or convalescent COVID-19.

The chain has TRBV3-1 (or the pseudogene TRBV3-2) and TRBJ2-7; the D is unclear. Deletions cut 2 bases from V and 2 bases from J, with 13 bases between. CDR1 is LGHDT, CDR2 YNNKEL, per germline (reference sequence). The CDR3 has 15 amino acids. The CDR3: CASSQSTRQTYEQYF. CDR3 sequence (DNA): TGTGCCAGCAGCCAAAGTACGCGGCAAACCTACGAGCAGTACTTC.

The table lists this clone with a count of one. The genes are TRBV11-2 and TRBJ1-3, with D hard to call. Germline V gene sequence: CDR1 SGHAT, CDR2 FQNNGV. Trimming left V 6 bases short and J 2 bases short, with 8 bases between. The CDR3 is made up of 13 amino acids. The CDR3 here is CASSSAPGNTIYF. DNA of the CDR3: TGTGCCAGCAGTTCCGCGCCTGGAAACACCATATATTTT.